These 26 T cell receptor beta chains share one sample of origin, sequenced in a study of T cell clones after liver transplantation. The protocol was immunoSEQ multiplex PCR, while the TCRdb copy is restricted to in-frame clones and leaves out a portion. The data show some 11,000 clones, roughly four fifths seen once. Source: CD8+ T cells from blood, taken at the 22-month timepoint. The origin of the receptors is a human patient who received a liver transplant. Part of the T cell pool may stem from the graft donor.

V usage is TRBV10-3 and J usage is TRBJ2-7, with TRBD1 as a possible D gene (5 bases). CDR3 length equals 13 residues. Trimming took off 9 bases at V and 6 bases at J, with 18 bases between the two ends. Germline CDR1 reads ENHRY; CDR2 reads SYGVKD. Written as DNA, the CDR3 is TGTGCCATTTCAGGGTTCGGTGGCGTCGAGCAGTACTTC. This gives the protein CAISGFGGVEQYF.

This clone was found a few times. The chain joins TRBV16 to TRBJ2-7, with a weak D call TRBD1 (6 bases). This CDR3 has 13 amino acids. Trimming shortened V by 2 bases and J by 7 bases, and 12 bases separated the two germline ends. Germline-derived CDR1 and CDR2 are KGHSY and FQNENV. The CDR3 protein is CASSQEGVGEQYF. The CDR3 DNA is TGTGCCAGCAGCCAAGAGGGGGTCGGTGAGCAGTACTTC.

The chain has TRBV9 and TRBJ1-4, with D perhaps TRBD1 (6 bases). The CDR3 has 15 residues. Germline V gene sequence: CDR1 SGDLS, CDR2 YYNGEE. The V end was cut by 1 base, the J end by 7 bases, with 14 bases between. CDR3 protein: CASSVMGQGTEKLFF. CDR3 DNA sequence: TGTGCCAGCAGCGTAATGGGGCAGGGGACTGAAAAACTGTTTTTT.

In its sample, this clone was seen many times. The chain employs TRBV9 and TRBJ2-1, with a tentative D call TRBD2 (5 bases). The CDR3 spans 15 residues. Germline lookup yields CDR1 SGDLS and CDR2 YYNGEE. The ends were cut back, 2 bases at V and 1 base at J, with 10 bases in the middle. The CDR3 loop reads CASSVTSSSYNEQFF. The CDR3 DNA reads TGTGCCAGCAGCGTTACTAGTTCATCCTACAATGAGCAGTTCTTC.

The rearrangement links TRBV28 to TRBJ2-6; D remains unclear. The length of the CDR3 is 15 residues. Germline-derived CDR1 and CDR2 are MDHEN and SYDVKM. The V end was cut by 3 bases, the J end by 3 bases, with 9 bases between. The CDR3 is CASSLERFGANVLTF. Written as DNA, the CDR3 is TGTGCCAGCAGTTTGGAACGGTTTGGGGCCAACGTCCTGACTTTC.

This rearrangement joins TRBV7-9 to TRBJ2-7, with D perhaps being TRBD1 or TRBD2 (5 bases each). The CDR3 is made up of 15 amino acids. The V and J ends lost 6 bases and 3 bases respectively, with 18 bases between them. CDR1 and CDR2 from the germline V gene are SEHNR and FQNEAQ (reference sequence). CDR3 DNA sequence: TGTGCCAGCAGAGATAGACGGGGCCGACTCTACGAGCAGTACTTC. Its protein is CASRDRRGRLYEQYF. The complete variable domain, with remaining parts taken from reference TRBV7-9 and TRBJ2-7, reads DTGVSQNPRHKITKRGQNVTFRCDPISEHNRLYWYRQTLGQGPEFLTYFQNEAQLEKSRLLSDRFSAERPKGSFSTLEIQRTEQGDSAMYLCASRDRRGRLYEQYFGPGTRLTVT.

This clone was picked up one time. The J gene is TRBJ2-7, the V gene TRBV6-1; D is unresolved. V was shortened by 5 bases and J by 7 bases, with 9 bases between the two germline ends. The CDR3 loop spans 11 amino acids. Looked up from germline, CDR1 is MNHNS and CDR2 is SASEGT. CDR3 protein: CASSSLREQYF. As DNA, the CDR3 is TGTGCCAGCAGTTCCCTTCGGGAGCAGTACTTC.

This sequence joins TRBV7-6 and TRBJ2-5; 9 nucleotides agree with TRBD1. Germline V lookup: CDR1 SGHVS, CDR2 FNYEAQ. This CDR3 contains 17 residues. V lost 1 base, J lost 1 base, and 7 bases stayed unmatched. The CDR3: CASSLGGTGPFQETQYF. The CDR3, as DNA: TGTGCCAGCAGCTTAGGAGGGACAGGGCCCTTCCAAGAGACCCAGTACTTC.

The CDR3 DNA reads as TGTGCCAGCAGCCCGGCCGGGGGAAAACTGTTTTTT. It translates to CASSPAGGKLFF. The chain carries TRBV6-6 and TRBJ1-4; D may be TRBD1 (5 bases). This CDR3 is built from 12 residues. V lost 6 bases to trimming and J lost 10 bases, with 12 bases between them. The V gene's germline CDR1 is MNHNY and CDR2 SVGAGI (reference sequence).

The V call is TRBV6-4, the J call TRBJ1-5, with D tentatively TRBD1 (5 bases). V lost 4 bases and J 0 bases, leaving 16 bases between the germline ends. Germline-derived CDR1 and CDR2 are MRHNA and SNTAGT. The CDR3 sequence is 17 residues long. The CDR3 sequence: CASSGRAKGDSNQPQHF. CDR3 coding DNA: TGTGCCAGCAGTGGCCGGGCCAAAGGGGATAGCAATCAGCCCCAGCATTTT.

This chain joins TRBV7-9 and TRBJ1-1; a weak D match, TRBD1 (6 bases). The CDR3 sequence is 15 residues long. The germline CDR1 and CDR2 sequences are SEHNR and FQNEAQ (reference sequence). Trimming stripped 4 bases from V and 0 bases from J, with 12 bases between. The CDR3 protein is CASSSRQDVNTEAFF. The CDR3 nucleotides are TGTGCCAGCAGCTCGAGACAGGATGTGAACACTGAAGCTTTCTTT. The full variable domain, its missing parts supplied by reference TRBV7-9 and TRBJ1-1, is DTGVSQNPRHKITKRGQNVTFRCDPISEHNRLYWYRQTLGQGPEFLTYFQNEAQLEKSRLLSDRFSAERPKGSFSTLEIQRTEQGDSAMYLCASSSRQDVNTEAFFGQGTRLTVV.

The rearrangement links TRBV5-1 to TRBJ2-5, with TRBD2 matching 11 bases. This CDR3 region has 17 residues. V trimming: 3 bases; J trimming: 3 bases; junction bases outside the gene matches: 10. The germline V gene encodes CDR1 SGHRS and CDR2 YFSETQ. The CDR3 bases are TGCGCCAGCAGCTACCGCCTCCAACTAGCGGGGGAAGAGACCCAGTACTTC. Translation: CASSYRLQLAGEETQYF.

This clone has a single count. The CDR3 sequence: CASSRGEQYF. CDR3 DNA: TGTGCCAGCAGTCGGGGCGAGCAGTACTTC. This chain connects TRBV7-6 to TRBJ2-7; a possible D gene is TRBD2 (5 bases). CDR3 length equals 10 residues. Trimming left V 6 bases short and J 6 bases short, with 6 bases between. Germline assignment: CDR1 SGHVS and CDR2 FNYEAQ.

This clone was recorded a few times. V and J are TRBV4-1 and TRBJ2-7; no clear D gene. V dropped 1 base and J dropped 7 bases, with 5 bases sitting between them. The germline V gene encodes CDR1 MGHRA and CDR2 YSYEKL. The CDR3 contains 11 residues. The CDR3: CASSQGREQYF. CDR3 DNA sequence: TGCGCCAGCAGCCAAGGAAGAGAGCAGTACTTC.

V is TRBV27 and J is TRBJ1-1, with a weak D call TRBD1 (5 bases). V lost 0 bases to trimming and J lost 0 bases, with 8 bases between them. The germline V gene encodes CDR1 MNHEY and CDR2 SMNVEV (reference sequence). This CDR3 region has 15 residues. CDR3: CASSLSTTVNTEAFF. CDR3 sequence (DNA): TGTGCCAGCAGTTTATCCACGACAGTGAACACTGAAGCTTTCTTT.

This clone was picked up a small number of times. The chain carries TRBV4-1 and TRBJ1-2; D not certain. V was cut by 0 bases and J by 3 bases, with 17 bases left in between. The CDR3 is 17 residues long. The germline V gene has CDR1 MGHRA and CDR2 YSYEKL. The CDR3 reads CASSQEYPSRPYYGYTF. The DNA for the CDR3 is TGCGCCAGCAGCCAAGAATACCCCAGTCGGCCCTACTATGGCTACACCTTC.

For this clone: A much larger clone is a single base away; this may be a read error. The chain carries TRBV29-1 and TRBJ1-2, with D possibly TRBD1 on 6 matching bases. V gave up 0 bases and J gave up 7 bases, with 15 bases separating them. Germline CDR1 and CDR2: SQVTM and ANQGSEA. The length of the CDR3 is 14 residues. The CDR3 DNA reads as TGCAGCGTTGAAGATGCGGGGGGCGCGGGTGGCTACACCTTC. It specifies CSVEDAGGAGGYTF.

The chain couples TRBV4-3 to TRBJ2-2; 9 positions match TRBD2. Germline values: CDR1 LGHNA, CDR2 YSLEER. This CDR3 region has 15 residues. V gave up 5 bases and J gave up 3 bases; unmatched junction bases: 4. The CDR3 DNA follows: TGCGCCAGCAGCACGGGACTAGCCGACACCGGGGAGCTGTTTTTT. This codes for CASSTGLADTGELFF.

This chain uses TRBV19 with TRBJ1-1; D uncertain. The CDR3 extends over 12 amino acids. Germline V gives CDR1 LNHDA, CDR2 SQIVND (reference sequence). V shed 4 bases and J shed 8 bases, with 11 bases lying between them. The CDR3 DNA is TGTGCCAGTAGTAGAGGTATCATCGAAGCTTTCTTT. This sequence encodes CASSRGIIEAFF.

V gene TRBV19 combines with J gene TRBJ2-1; no reliable D call. The V end was cut by 6 bases, the J end by 0 bases, with 15 bases between. The CDR3 covers 16 residues. CDR1 LNHDA and CDR2 SQIVND come from the germline V gene (reference sequence). CDR3 sequence (DNA): TGTGCCAGTAGACTATTGGCGACCAGCTCCTACAATGAGCAGTTCTTC. Residues: CASRLLATSSYNEQFF.

This clone was seen once. The CDR3 DNA reads TGTGCCAGCAGTCTGGAACAGGGTGCCTATGGCTACACCTTC. Protein: CASSLEQGAYGYTF. The chain carries TRBV6-5 and TRBJ1-2; possible D gene TRBD1, 6 bases. V was shortened by 5 bases and J by 4 bases, with 14 bases between the two germline ends. Germline-derived CDR1 and CDR2 are MNHEY and SVGAGI. CDR3 size: 14 residues.

The count of this clone is one. The chain couples TRBV9 to TRBJ2-7, with TRBD1 matching over 8 bases. CDR1 and CDR2 (germline): SGDLS, YYNGEE. V gave up 3 bases and J gave up 2 bases; unmatched junction bases: 10. This CDR3 spans 16 amino acids. The CDR3 is CASSATGGPGPYEQYF. For the CDR3, the DNA is TGTGCCAGCAGCGCAACAGGGGGACCCGGACCCTACGAGCAGTACTTC.

This clone is categorized as medium-sized. The chain links TRBV29-1 to TRBJ2-3, with unresolved D. Trimming removed 4 bases at V and 1 base at J, with 9 bases between. This CDR3 spans 13 amino acids. Germline lookup yields CDR1 SQVTM and CDR2 ANQGSEA. The CDR3 spells CSVVTPGTDTQYF. Written as DNA, the CDR3 is TGCAGCGTTGTAACTCCCGGCACAGATACGCAGTATTTT.

V gene TRBV15 combines with J gene TRBJ2-1; 10 nucleotides match TRBD2. Per the germline V gene, CDR1 is LNHNV and CDR2 is YYDKDF (reference sequence). V shed 1 base, J shed 5 bases, and the junction held 8 bases outside the gene matches. This CDR3 has 17 amino acids. This CDR3 reads CATSRGTNSGRHNEQFF. Here the CDR3 DNA reads TGTGCCACCAGCAGAGGGACCAATAGCGGGAGGCACAATGAGCAGTTCTTC.

This clone has a count of ten or more. The gene calls are TRBV11-2 and TRBJ1-6, with unresolved D. Trimming shortened V by 5 bases and J by 7 bases, and 9 bases separated the two germline ends. The CDR3 is 13 amino acids. CDR1 is SGHAT, CDR2 FQNNGV, per germline. CDR3 sequence (DNA): TGTGCCAGCAGCCGGAGTGTCAATTCACCCCTCCACTTT. Protein sequence: CASSRSVNSPLHF.

This rearrangement joins TRBV4-1 to TRBJ2-1, with D perhaps assigned TRBD1 or TRBD2 (5 bases each). V was shortened by 0 bases and J by 5 bases, with 11 bases between the two germline ends. The CDR3 contains 15 residues. CDR1 MGHRA and CDR2 YSYEKL come from the germline V gene. CDR3 sequence (DNA): TGCGCCAGCAGCCAAGATCCGGGGCTTAACAATGAGCAGTTCTTC. It specifies CASSQDPGLNNEQFF.